The T cell receptor (beta chain) under discussion was sequenced for a study of blood T cell repertoires in COVID-19 (TCRdb year 2020). About the study as a whole: Samples from collaborators originated in the United States, Italy and Spain and spanned both the acute and convalescent phases of COVID-19. Where available, HLA class I and class II types were taken from metadata supplied by the sample provider and were not determined by assay-based typing. Subjects who had been exposed to COVID-19, were actively infected with it, or had recovered from it provided the deeply sampled blood TCRbeta repertoires that made up the dataset. The material from the prospective study consisted of cDNA or gDNA derived from T cells, B-cell-depleted T cells, or PBMCs. The repertoires were released in a freely available public database intended as a resource for research on the immune response to SARS-CoV-2. Sample metadata almost always included a de-identified subject ID, COVID-19 status, age in years and sex. The samples were drawn from two sources: the first 160 participants of the ongoing ImmuneRACE study, and 950 to 1,500 subjects contributed by 6 global collaborators.

Collaborating institutions collected whole blood in K2EDTA tubes following their own protocols. Collaborator samples were shipped for TCRbeta analysis as frozen whole blood, isolated PBMCs, or DNA extracted from either sample type. TCRbeta CDR3 regions were amplified from genomic DNA by means of the immunoSEQ Assay, a bias-controlled multiplex PCR. The study's processing was this. The number of nucleated cells in each sample was estimated by amplification of reference gene primers within the assay. To quantify the absolute abundance of each unique TCRbeta CDR3 rearrangement, sequence reads were collapsed and filtered. Productive Simpson clonality was computed per sample as the square root of Simpson's diversity index over productive rearrangements. Not all clones reach the TCRdb copy of this immuneACCESS table, which keeps in-frame sequences only. Checked studies attribute under half of the gap to unresolved V genes and leave the rest unexplained. V, J and clone size were drawn from that table, and D and trimming were deduced from the DNA. Present in this sample are just under 100,000 clones, 86% of which were seen just once. In total, the top ten clones hold approximately 13% of the sample.

Concerning this clone: Its antigen remains unidentified. Within one base of it there is no much larger clone, and no base qualities were kept.

Results and caveats for the whole study, not just this receptor: The amount of clinical and demographic metadata varied by source and participant and was provided uncurated.

V loses 3 bases at its end and J loses 4 bases; junction bases beyond the gene matches: 7. Including the terminal cysteine and phenylalanine, the CDR3 comprises 15 residues. Only the CDR3 DNA is retained, 45 bases long and in frame from the first base. CDR1 SGDLS and CDR2 YYNGEE were looked up in the germline V gene. Recombination joined TRBV9 with TRBJ2-7; the junction holds 10 bases that match TRBD1. The sequencing input was peripheral blood. This TCR derives from a woman aged 60-75 years in a cohort sampled during active or convalescent COVID-19. CDR3 region: CASSASTGGRYEQYF. The DNA is TGTGCCAGCAGCGCGTCGACAGGGGGCAGGTACGAGCAGTACTTC.